This TCR beta chain was identified in a study of blood T cell repertoires in COVID-19. Across about two dozen US areas, participants ranged in age from about 18 to 89 years. Libraries were prepared by immunoSEQ multiplex PCR; TCRdb keeps only in-frame clonotypes and omits some of them. The repertoire includes around 230,000 clones, about 91% of them detected once, and roughly 2.4% sits in the top ten. V was pared by 6 bases and J by 4 bases, with 5 bases of the junction left unmatched. CDR3 length: 14 amino acids. The germline gives CDR1 LNHDA, CDR2 SQIVND (reference sequence). The receptor was isolated from a woman between 40 and 55 years old with acute COVID-19. The chain is built from TRBV19 and TRBJ1-2; TRBD1 aligns across 10 bases. What was sequenced was PBMCs or T cells enriched from blood (not recorded which). CDR3 coding DNA: TGTGCCAGTAGCCGGACAGGGGGTGCCTATGGCTACACCTTC. Protein sequence: CASSRTGGAYGYTF. Full variable domain (rest looked up from reference TRBV19 and TRBJ1-2): DGGITQSPKYLFRKEGQNVTLSCEQNLNHDAMYWYRQDPGQGLRLIYYSQIVNDFQKGDIAEGYSVSREKKESFPLTVTSAQKNPTAFYLCASSRTGGAYGYTFGSGTRLTVV.